This T cell receptor beta chain was sequenced in a study of CD8 T cells in Susac syndrome. Random hexamers primed reverse transcription of about 0.45 to 1 ug RNA. From the immunoSEQ multiplex PCR reads, TCRdb called clonotypes with MiXCR, one entry per CDR3 protein. The data hold fewer than 350,000 distinct CDR3 sequences, with approximately 89% observed a single time. V lost 7 bases, J lost 10 bases, and 7 bases lay in between. The CDR3 runs 10 residues. Germline CDR1 SEHNR, CDR2 FQNEAQ (reference sequence). The chain joins TRBV7-9 to TRBJ2-2; D not resolved. Material: CD8+ T cells from PBMCs. The source is a human donor with multiple sclerosis. The chain's CDR3 is CASTILELFF. DNA for the CDR3: TGTGCCAGCACCATCCTGGAGCTGTTTTTT.